Shown below are 10 T cell receptor beta chains from a single sample sequenced in a study of vaccination and CD4 T cells after COVID-19. These receptors' antigens are unknown. Sequenced with the Oncomine TCR Beta short-read assay was DNA taken from cultured CD4+ T cells. TCRdb redid the calling of the PCR reads with MiXCR, one entry per CDR3 protein. The sample has fewer than 8,500 distinct CDR3 sequences; over 65% are singletons. As to treatment: roughly 10-day PBMC culture with coronavirus spike peptide pools or control peptides (ViraFEST assay). The sequencing input was CD4+ T cells from blood, cultured in vitro. The origin of the receptors is a human donor who had recovered from COVID-19.

The V call is TRBV20-1, the J call TRBJ2-5; 8 nucleotides align to TRBD1. From germline, CDR1 is DFQATT and CDR2 SNEGSKA (reference sequence). The CDR3 consists of 14 residues. Trimming took 5 bases from V and 4 from J; bases not matched to a gene: 9. The CDR3 here is CSAPPRGRGETQYF. The CDR3 DNA is TGCAGTGCTCCACCCAGGGGGCGGGGAGAGACCCAGTACTTC.

This chain joins TRBV7-2 and TRBJ1-1, with D possibly TRBD1 on 5 matching bases. V shed 1 base and J shed 4 bases, with 13 bases lying between them. The CDR3 length is 15 residues. Per the germline V gene, CDR1 is SGHTA and CDR2 is FQGNSA. CDR3 sequence: CASSLGGGVGTEAFF. The DNA for the CDR3 is TGTGCCAGCAGCTTAGGGGGGGGAGTCGGCACTGAAGCTTTCTTT.

Only a few counts were recorded for this clonotype. The chain employs TRBV24-1 and TRBJ1-1; D unclear. V shed 9 bases and J shed 1 base, with 11 bases lying between them. Germline CDR1 and CDR2: KGHDR and SFDVKD. This CDR3 is built from 13 residues. The CDR3 here is CATSHQANTEAFF. The CDR3 coding sequence is TGTGCCACCTCACATCAGGCGAACACTGAAGCTTTCTTT.

The chain links TRBV7-3 to TRBJ2-3; D not certain. The ends were cut back, 1 base at V and 2 bases at J, with 7 bases in the middle. From germline, CDR1 is SGHTA and CDR2 FQGTGA. The CDR3 has 14 amino acids. CDR3 nucleotide sequence: TGTGCCAGCAGCTTAAGCGGCTACACAGATACGCAGTATTTT. Its translation: CASSLSGYTDTQYF.

CDR3 in DNA: TGCGCCAGCAGTGATGTGGCGCGGGGTTGTGGAGAGACCCAGTACTTC. Encoded protein: CASSDVARGCGETQYF. The V gene is TRBV10-1, the J gene TRBJ2-5; possible D gene TRBD2, 6 bases. Trimming left V 3 bases short and J 4 bases short, with 18 bases between. The CDR3 is 16 residues long. Germline-derived CDR1 and CDR2 are WNHNN and SYGVQD (reference sequence).

V usage is TRBV5-3 and J usage is TRBJ2-7; weak D call: TRBD1 (6 bases). TRBV5-3 is placed among ORFs of uncertain function. This CDR3 comprises 14 residues. V gave up 2 bases and J gave up 6 bases, with 15 bases separating them. Here the CDR3 DNA reads TGTGCCAGAAGCTTATGGACCCAGGGGCCCGAGCAGTACTTC. Translated, it gives CARSLWTQGPEQYF.

The sample holds a few counts of this clonotype. The chain recombines TRBV7-3 with TRBJ2-5, with D tentatively TRBD1 (5 bases). V was shortened by 5 bases and J by 5 bases, with 12 bases between the two germline ends. The germline gives CDR1 SGHTA, CDR2 FQGTGA. The CDR3 consists of 13 residues. CDR3 coding DNA: TGTGCCAGCAGCCAAGGGGTCATGGAGACCCAGTACTTC. Residues: CASSQGVMETQYF. The full variable domain, in which reference TRBV7-3 and TRBJ2-5 provide the parts outside the CDR3, is GAGVSQTPSNKVTEKGKYVELRCDPISGHTALYWYRQSLGQGPEFLIYFQGTGAADDSGLPNDRFFAVRPEGSVSTLKIQRTERGDSAVYLCASSQGVMETQYFGPGTRLLVL.

This chain joins TRBV5-1 and TRBJ1-2; D perhaps matches TRBD1 (6 bases). CDR3 size: 14 residues. The V end lost 4 bases, the J end lost 7 bases, and 17 bases lay between the germline ends. The germline V gene encodes CDR1 SGHRS and CDR2 YFSETQ. DNA of the CDR3: TGCGCCAGCAGCCCCCGGGGGGGCGTTGGTGGCTACACCTTC. This sequence encodes CASSPRGGVGGYTF.

V usage is TRBV20-1 and J usage is TRBJ2-1, with 10 bases identical to TRBD2. Trimming at V came to 0 bases and at J to 3 bases, leaving 5 bases not matched to a gene. The CDR3 is 16 amino acids. Per the germline V gene, CDR1 is DFQATT and CDR2 is SNEGSKA (reference sequence). The CDR3: CSARDQLAGDYNEQFF. DNA of the CDR3: TGCAGTGCTAGAGATCAGCTAGCGGGAGACTACAATGAGCAGTTCTTC.

The chain joins TRBV7-6 to TRBJ2-3; TRBD2 agrees at 11 bases. The CDR3 is 17 residues long. The germline CDR1 and CDR2 sequences are SGHVS and FNYEAQ. After removal of 5 bases from V and 0 bases from J, the junction contained 7 bases not matched to a gene. The CDR3 DNA is TGTGCCAGCAGCCCTAGGACTAGCGGGCACAGCACAGATACGCAGTATTTT. Protein product: CASSPRTSGHSTDTQYF.